Listed here are 20 T cell receptor beta chains from one sample, sequenced in a study of Graves' ophthalmopathy and Graves' hyperthyroidism. Amplifying from RNA transcripts, the study obtained TCR beta CDR3 regions. The first round was an RT-PCR with HTBI primers, and the second round was a multiplex PCR. TCRdb reanalysed the multiplex PCR reads using MiXCR and keeps one entry per CDR3 protein. The table lists roughly 700,000 distinct CDR3 sequences, roughly two fifths of them singletons. Sequencing was carried out using peripheral blood. These receptors were taken from an adult man with Graves' ophthalmopathy.

There are many counts of this clonotype. V usage is TRBV19 and J usage is TRBJ2-7; D is possibly TRBD1 (5 bases). The germline V and J ends were trimmed by 7 bases and 1 base, with 11 bases remaining between them. The CDR3 is made up of 13 amino acids. CDR1 and CDR2 (germline): LNHDA, SQIVND (reference sequence). As DNA, the CDR3 is TGTGCCAGTAAAGACAGCATATCCTACGAGCAGTACTTC. Protein sequence: CASKDSISYEQYF.

The chain carries TRBV2 and TRBJ2-7, with 8 bases lining up with TRBD1. Germline assignment: CDR1 SNHLY and CDR2 FYNNEI. The CDR3 extends over 14 amino acids. The ends lost 5 bases at V and 4 bases at J; junction bases unmatched: 7. CDR3 coding DNA: TGTGCCAGCAGTTACTCAGGACAGGGTTACGAGCAGTACTTC. Translation gives CASSYSGQGYEQYF.

J is TRBJ2-1 and V is TRBV25-1; D gene unclear. The germline CDR1 and CDR2 sequences are MGHDK and SYGVNS. The length of the CDR3 is 14 residues. Trimming pared 4 bases from V and 0 bases from J, leaving 7 bases between. The DNA of the CDR3 is TGTGCCAGCAGTGCTGTACCCTCCTACAATGAGCAGTTCTTC. Translated, it gives CASSAVPSYNEQFF.

The rearrangement uses TRBV7-3 and TRBJ1-5; the D gene is possibly TRBD1 (5 bases). CDR1 is SGHTA, CDR2 FQGTGA, per germline. Between the trimmed V and J ends, which lost 5 bases and 4 bases, there was a span of 15 bases. CDR3 length: 15 amino acids. Here the CDR3 reads CASSQAWDSNQPQHF. In DNA, the CDR3 is TGTGCCAGCAGCCAAGCCTGGGACTCAAATCAGCCCCAGCATTTT.

In regard to this clonotype: This sequence may be a read error, since a much larger clone differs from it by one base. The chain links TRBV7-9 to TRBJ1-4; D is unresolved. Germline V gene lookup returns CDR1 SEHNR and CDR2 FQNEAQ (reference sequence). The CDR3 covers 13 residues. The CDR3 loop is CASSTGSNGKLFF. The DNA of the CDR3 is TGTGCTAGCAGTACCGGATCTAATGGAAAACTGTTTTTT.

This clonotype was seen a handful of times. CDR3: CASSLGATGANVLTF. Written as DNA, the CDR3 is TGTGCCAGCAGTCTGGGGGCGACTGGGGCCAACGTCCTGACTTTC. The V call is TRBV6-6, the J call TRBJ2-6; weak D call: TRBD1 (6 bases). V lost 5 bases to trimming and J lost 2 bases, with 10 bases between them. Germline loops: CDR1 MNHNY, CDR2 SVGAGI (reference sequence). The CDR3 is 15 residues long.

This clonotype was counted at least ten times. This chain joins TRBV7-9 and TRBJ1-3, with D possibly being TRBD1 (6 bases). Per the germline V gene, CDR1 is SEHNR and CDR2 is FQNEAQ (reference sequence). Trimming took 1 base from V and 7 from J, leaving 17 bases between them. CDR3 length: 16 residues. The CDR3 protein is CASSLELLGTMNTIYF. For the CDR3, the DNA is TGTGCCAGCAGCTTAGAACTACTGGGGACAATGAACACCATATATTTT.

This clonotype was counted many times. The rearrangement joins TRBV20-1 to TRBJ1-2, with D possibly TRBD1 on 5 matching bases. Trimming left V 0 bases short and J 8 bases short, with 13 bases between. The CDR3 extends over 13 amino acids. The germline V gene encodes CDR1 DFQATT and CDR2 SNEGSKA (reference sequence). The DNA of the CDR3 is TGCAGTGCTAGAGATCGTAGGGGTGTGGGCTACACCTTC. It yields the protein CSARDRRGVGYTF.

This clonotype appeared many times. This sequence joins TRBV7-9 and TRBJ1-2; TRBD1 agrees at 7 bases. V gave up 1 base and J gave up 7 bases; unmatched junction bases: 6. The CDR3 spans 14 residues. Per germline, CDR1 SEHNR and CDR2 FQNEAQ (reference sequence). Written as DNA, the CDR3 is TGTGCCAGCAGCTTAGAGACAGGGCCCGTTGGCTACACCTTC. Its protein product is CASSLETGPVGYTF.

The gene calls are TRBV24-1 and TRBJ2-7; tentatively, D is TRBD1 (5 bases). The V end lost 6 bases, the J end lost 3 bases, and 17 bases lay between the germline ends. The CDR3 covers 15 residues. CDR1 is KGHDR and CDR2 is SFDVKD in the germline V gene. The CDR3 nucleotides read TGTGCCACCAGTTCCAGACAGACCCCAGACTACGAGCAGTACTTC. It yields the protein CATSSRQTPDYEQYF.

In its sample, this clonotype was seen a few times. This chain uses TRBV2 with TRBJ2-2; a possible D gene is TRBD2 (5 bases). The V and J ends lost 7 bases and 2 bases respectively, with 11 bases between them. The CDR3 has 14 residues. Germline CDR1 and CDR2: SNHLY and FYNNEI. The CDR3 region is CASKPSINTGELFF. For the CDR3, the DNA is TGTGCCAGCAAGCCTAGCATAAACACCGGGGAGCTGTTTTTT.

This clonotype came up a few times. The gene calls are TRBV10-2 and TRBJ2-2; D could derive from TRBD1 or TRBD2 (5 bases each). The V gene lost 5 bases and the J gene lost 4 bases, with 17 bases spanning the gap. The CDR3 runs 16 residues. Germline V gene data show CDR1 as WSHSY and CDR2 as SAAADI. DNA of the CDR3: TGCGCCAGCAGTAATCCCCGGGACCGCTCCACCGGGGAGCTGTTTTTT. It yields the protein CASSNPRDRSTGELFF.

There are a few counts of this clonotype. The V gene is TRBV19, the J gene TRBJ1-5, with D maybe TRBD1 (6 bases). CDR3 size: 15 residues. The V end was cut by 7 bases, the J end by 4 bases, with 17 bases between. Germline V gene lookup returns CDR1 LNHDA and CDR2 SQIVND (reference sequence). The CDR3, as DNA: TGTGCCAGTAAAATGTGGGCCAGGGGAAATCAGCCCCAGCATTTT. Translated: CASKMWARGNQPQHF.

This clonotype was recorded many times. This chain connects TRBV7-8 to TRBJ2-7; D gene unclear. Germline CDR1 SGHVS, CDR2 FQNEAQ. CDR3 size: 13 residues. V lost 1 base to trimming and J lost 6 bases, with 10 bases between them. CDR3 sequence: CASSLGLTAEQYF. CDR3 sequence (DNA): TGTGCCAGCAGCTTAGGCTTAACAGCCGAGCAGTACTTC.

There are many counts of this clonotype. The J gene is TRBJ2-2, the V gene TRBV20-1, with D perhaps being TRBD1 or TRBD2 (5 bases each). Deletions cut 6 bases from V and 10 bases from J, with 15 bases between. CDR3 size: 12 residues. CDR1 and CDR2 from the germline V gene are DFQATT and SNEGSKA (reference sequence). The CDR3 loop reads CSAGVPGLELFF. The DNA of the CDR3 is TGCAGTGCGGGAGTCCCAGGGCTGGAGCTGTTTTTT.

This clonotype was picked up a small number of times. The CDR3: CASSVVASGGQETQYF. Here the CDR3 DNA reads TGTGCCAGCAGCGTAGTTGCCAGCGGGGGCCAAGAGACCCAGTACTTC. The chain uses TRBV9 and TRBJ2-5; 8 nucleotides match TRBD2. Germline assignment: CDR1 SGDLS and CDR2 YYNGEE. The CDR3 totals 16 residues. Trimming cost V 0 bases and J 1 base; bases outside gene matches: 5.

This chain connects TRBV7-2 to TRBJ2-5; D possibly matches TRBD1 or TRBD2 (5 bases each). Trimming stripped 4 bases from V and 3 bases from J, with 15 bases between. CDR1 and CDR2 (germline): SGHTA, FQGNSA. The CDR3 spans 15 residues. The DNA of the CDR3 is TGTGCCAGCAGCTCGTCGGGGTGGACAAAAGAGACCCAGTACTTC. It codes for CASSSSGWTKETQYF.

CDR3 nucleotide sequence: TGTGCCAGTAGTACGAGACAGGGCCTGGGCACTGAAGCTTTCTTT. This gives the protein CASSTRQGLGTEAFF. The chain carries TRBV19 and TRBJ1-1, with 7 bases that match TRBD1. Germline-derived CDR1 and CDR2 are LNHDA and SQIVND (reference sequence). The trim removed 4 bases at V and 4 bases at J, leaving 9 bases unmatched. The CDR3 has 15 amino acids. Supplemented by reference TRBV19 and TRBJ1-1, the full variable domain reads DGGITQSPKYLFRKEGQNVTLSCEQNLNHDAMYWYRQDPGQGLRLIYYSQIVNDFQKGDIAEGYSVSREKKESFPLTVTSAQKNPTAFYLCASSTRQGLGTEAFFGQGTRLTVV.

The rearrangement uses TRBV20-1 and TRBJ1-1; D remains ambiguous. Germline V CDR1 and CDR2: DFQATT, SNEGSKA (reference sequence). V was shortened by 1 base and J by 5 bases, with 17 bases between the two germline ends. The CDR3 runs 15 residues. CDR3 protein: CSARVPRGRVTEAFF. DNA of the CDR3: TGCAGTGCTAGAGTCCCCCGAGGGAGGGTGACTGAAGCTTTCTTT.

At least ten counts were recorded for this clonotype. This sequence joins TRBV2 and TRBJ2-5; TRBD1 aligns across 9 bases. Germline assignment: CDR1 SNHLY and CDR2 FYNNEI. There are 15 residues in the CDR3. Germline trimming cut 7 bases from V and 5 bases from J; bases unmatched to any gene: 11. The CDR3: CASILYGTGSETQYF. The CDR3 nucleotides read TGTGCCAGCATCCTATACGGGACAGGGTCGGAGACCCAGTACTTC.